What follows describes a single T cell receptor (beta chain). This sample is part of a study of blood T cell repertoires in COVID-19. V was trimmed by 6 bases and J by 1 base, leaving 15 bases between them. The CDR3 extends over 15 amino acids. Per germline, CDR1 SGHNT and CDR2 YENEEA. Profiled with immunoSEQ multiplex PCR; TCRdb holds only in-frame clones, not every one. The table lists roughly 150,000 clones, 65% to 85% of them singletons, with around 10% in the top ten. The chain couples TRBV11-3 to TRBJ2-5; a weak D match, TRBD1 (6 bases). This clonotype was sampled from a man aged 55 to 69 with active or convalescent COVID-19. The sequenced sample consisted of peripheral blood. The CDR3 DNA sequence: TGTGCCAGCAGACCTGACGGGACATTCCAAGAGACCCAGTACTTC. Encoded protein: CASRPDGTFQETQYF.